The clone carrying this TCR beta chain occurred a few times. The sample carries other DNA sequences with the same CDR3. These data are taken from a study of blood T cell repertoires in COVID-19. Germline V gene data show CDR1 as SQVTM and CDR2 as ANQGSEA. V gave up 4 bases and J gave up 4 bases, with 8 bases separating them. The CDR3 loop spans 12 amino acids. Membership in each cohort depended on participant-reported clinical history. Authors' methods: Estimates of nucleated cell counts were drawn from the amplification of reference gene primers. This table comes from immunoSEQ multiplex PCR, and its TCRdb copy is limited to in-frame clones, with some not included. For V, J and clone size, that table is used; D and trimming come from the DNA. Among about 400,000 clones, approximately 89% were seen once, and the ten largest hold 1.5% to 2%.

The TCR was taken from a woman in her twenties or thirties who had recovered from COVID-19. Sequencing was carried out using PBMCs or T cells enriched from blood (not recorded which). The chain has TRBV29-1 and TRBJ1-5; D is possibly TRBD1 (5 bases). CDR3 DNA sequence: TGCAGCGTTGGGGGGGGTAATCAGCCCCAGCATTTT. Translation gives CSVGGGNQPQHF.